These T cell receptor beta chains were read from a single sample in a study of T cells in Graves' hyperthyroidism and ophthalmopathy. MiXCR was run by TCRdb on the multiplex PCR reads, yielding one entry per CDR3 protein. The data hold 450,000 to 700,000 distinct CDR3 sequences, with more than 45% observed a single time. The sample taken for sequencing was peripheral blood or thyroid tissue (not recorded which). These receptors were taken from a woman aged 18-30 years with Graves' hyperthyroidism. CDR3s include the opening cysteine and the closing phenylalanine or tryptophan. The D gene is left open where the match is weak. The size entry is marked missing in some rows and otherwise reads once, few, many or a size class.

D	V	size	J	DNA	CDR3
TRBD2	TRBV20-1	many	TRBJ2-7	TGCAGTGCTATCCGGCTAGCGGGATTATACGAGCAGTACTTC	CSAIRLAGLYEQYF
.	TRBV12-3/TRBV12-4	.	TRBJ2-3	TGTGCCAGCAGTTTGGGCACCACAGATACGCAGTATTTT	CASSLGTTDTQYF
TRBD2	TRBV12-3/TRBV12-4	many	TRBJ2-5	TGTGCCAGCAGCTTGGCGGGAGGGGGTGAGACCCAGTACTTC	CASSLAGGGETQYF
.	TRBV29-1	once	TRBJ2-5	TGCAGCGCCGTAGAGACCCAGTACTTC	CSAVETQYF
TRBD2	TRBV9	.	TRBJ2-1	TGTGCCAGCAGCGGTAGCGGGAGGGCTGATGAGCAGTTCTTC	CASSGSGRADEQFF
.	TRBV7-9	.	TRBJ1-5	TGTGCCAGCGGGTGGCAGGGCAGGGGCGCCAATCAGCCCCAGCATTTT	CASGWQGRGANQPQHF
.	TRBV20-1	many	TRBJ1-2	TGCAGTGCTTTGGACAGAAACTATGGCTACACCTTC	CSALDRNYGYTF
.	TRBV15	.	TRBJ2-5	TGTGCCACCAGCAGAGATCGGGGGCAGGGGCTAGAGACCCAGTACTTC	CATSRDRGQGLETQYF
.	TRBV7-2	once	TRBJ1-4	TGTGCCAGCAGCTCAAGGACAAGGAATGAAAAACTGTTTTTT	CASSSRTRNEKLFF
.	TRBV7-9	many	TRBJ2-7	TGTGCCAGCAGCCCCCCCCCGCAGGACACACGACGCTGGCAGCAGTACTTC	CASSPPPQDTRRWQQYF
TRBD2	TRBV7-9	many	TRBJ2-7	TGTGCCAGCAGCTTCTCAGGGGGACTAGCGGACTCCTACGAGCAGTACTTC	CASSFSGGLADSYEQYF
.	TRBV19	.	TRBJ1-2	TGTGCCAGTAGTAGAGCGGGCTACACCTTC	CASSRAGYTF
.	TRBV20-1	.	TRBJ1-1	TGCAGTGCTAGAGTCCCGGTGAACACTGAAGCTTTCTTT	CSARVPVNTEAFF
TRBD2	TRBV20-1	.	TRBJ2-1	TGCAGTGCTCATCCTTTCTCTAGCGGGAGATACAATGAGCAGTTCTTC	CSAHPFSSGRYNEQFF
.	TRBV27	many	TRBJ1-6	TGTGCCAGCAGCCCGGGCCGCATTCTCCTCCACTTT	CASSPGRILLHF
.	TRBV3-1	many	TRBJ1-2	TGTGCCAGCAACGAAGGACGTGGTGGCTACACCTTC	CASNEGRGGYTF
.	TRBV29-1	.	TRBJ1-1	TGCAGCGTTGGACTCACAAGCGGAAGTGAAGCTTTCTTT	CSVGLTSGSEAFF
.	TRBV2	.	TRBJ2-3	TGTGCCAGCACTATCACTACTTTCCAAGATACGCAGTATTTT	CASTITTFQDTQYF
.	TRBV2	once	TRBJ1-5	TGTGCCAGCTCACCGCCCCCGCCAATGGCCCAGCATTTT	CASSPPPPMAQHF
TRBD1	TRBV20-1	.	TRBJ1-1	TGCAGAGCGCTAGAACAGGGGGTGAACACTGAAGCTTTCTTT	CRALEQGVNTEAFF
TRBD2	TRBV9	.	TRBJ2-2	TGTGCCAGCAGCGTAGAAATAGCGGGAGCGTGGAACACCGGGGAGCTGTTTTTT	CASSVEIAGAWNTGELFF
.	TRBV7-7	.	TRBJ2-7	TGTGCCAGCAGCCCAATACAGGGGAGGGAGCAGTACTTC	CASSPIQGREQYF
.	TRBV5-5	many	TRBJ1-2	TGTGCCAGCACCCACCTCGGGGGAGGCTACACCTTC	CASTHLGGGYTF
TRBD2	TRBV11-3	many	TRBJ2-7	TGTGCCAGCAGCTTGCGGGAGGGCCGCAACGAGCAGTACTTC	CASSLREGRNEQYF
.	TRBV6-1	many	TRBJ1-5	TGTGCCAGCAAGATACTAAAAGGACAGCCCCAGCATTTT	CASKILKGQPQHF
TRBD1	TRBV5-5	.	TRBJ2-5	TGTGCCAGCAGCGCCGGGACAGCCAATCAGCCCCAGTACTTC	CASSAGTANQPQYF
.	TRBV7-9	once	TRBJ1-1	TGTGCCAGCAGGCGAAGGGGACACACTGAAGCTTTCTTT	CASRRRGHTEAFF
.	TRBV24-1	many	TRBJ2-7	TGTGCCACCAGTGACCGGAGTGCCTACGAGCAGTACTTC	CATSDRSAYEQYF
TRBD1	TRBV25-1	.	TRBJ2-7	TGTGCCAGCAGTGACCTTGGGACAGGGGGCAACGAGCAGTACTTC	CASSDLGTGGNEQYF
TRBD2	TRBV29-1	.	TRBJ2-7	TGCAGCGTTTCTGGCGGGGGAGGTTCCAACGAGCAGTACTTC	CSVSGGGGSNEQYF
.	TRBV7-8	many	TRBJ2-2	.	CASSLSASLRAGELFF
TRBD1	TRBV29-1	.	TRBJ1-1	TGCAGCGTTGGGGGGGGGGACAGGGGTGTAGCTTTCTTT	CSVGGGDRGVAFF
TRBD2	TRBV5-1	few	TRBJ2-7	TGCGCCAGCAGCTCCGAGCGGGAGCCGACCTACGAGCAGTACTTC	CASSSEREPTYEQYF
TRBD2	TRBV7-2	.	TRBJ2-2	TGTGCCAGCAGCTTAAGTGGACTAGCGGGAGCCGGGGAGCTGTTTTTT	CASSLSGLAGAGELFF
.	TRBV9	many	TRBJ2-3	TGTGCCAGCAGCCTTGCTAGCACAGATACGCAGTATTTT	CASSLASTDTQYF
.	TRBV7-2	.	TRBJ1-3	TGTGCCAGCAGTTCCAGCGGACCGGCGAACACCATATATTTT	CASSSSGPANTIYF
.	TRBV10-2	many	TRBJ2-3	TGCGCCAGCGGTAGCACAGATACGCAGTATTTT	CASGSTDTQYF
.	TRBV4-1	.	TRBJ1-5	TGCGTCAGCAGCCAAAGCCCTAGGGGGGGAAATCAGCCCCAGCATTTT	CVSSQSPRGGNQPQHF
.	TRBV6-1	many	TRBJ1-1	TGTGCCAGCAGTGGCTCTTGGGGCACTGAAGCTTTCTTT	CASSGSWGTEAFF
.	TRBV12-3/TRBV12-4	many	TRBJ2-7	TGTGCCAGCAGTTTAGGTGTAGGGGTGGGCGAGCAGTACTTC	CASSLGVGVGEQYF
TRBD2	TRBV29-1	once	TRBJ2-2	TGCAGCGTTGAAGGACTAGCGGGCGGGGAGCTGTTTTTT	CSVEGLAGGELFF